This T cell receptor beta chain was recovered during a study of blood T cells in healthy people across ages. The V end was cut by 2 bases, the J end by 0 bases, with 10 bases between. Germline assignment: CDR1 SGHTA and CDR2 FQGNSA. This CDR3 is 15 amino acids long. PCR was performed a second time for roughly 7 to 11 cycles using a sample-barcoded 5' primer and a J-beta primer mix. TCRdb recomputed calls from the 5' RACE reads with MiXCR, one row per CDR3 protein. The sample yields about 640,000 distinct CDR3 sequences, 58% seen once. A minimum of 6 micrograms of total RNA was extracted per sample. The TCR comes from a man in his 60s in good health. The rearrangement uses TRBV7-2 and TRBJ1-1; D ambiguous. Sequenced: blood. The CDR3 DNA reads TGTGCCAGCAGCTTAAGATCGACGGTGAACACTGAAGCTTTCTTT. The encoded protein is CASSLRSTVNTEAFF.